This T cell receptor (beta chain) comes out of a study of cytomegalovirus exposure and HLA in healthy donors. Study-wide results and limits: There were under 200 TCR beta chains listed as cytomegalovirus-associated. The tendency of first-cohort TCR clusters to co-occur in the roughly 130 validation repertoires emerged from a later analysis. Across donors, most TCRs were seen rarely, yet some public ones were widespread.

Only in-frame clones appear in the TCRdb table, and some are missing; sequencing was by immunoSEQ multiplex PCR. This table holds some 330,000 clones, 75% to 90% found once. The germline CDR1 and CDR2 sequences are SGHAT and FQNNGV. This CDR3 is built from 12 residues. V was clipped by 8 bases and J by 0 bases; unmatched bases: 1. Remarks on this clone: Antigen specificity is unknown.

This rearrangement joins TRBV11-2 to TRBJ2-7; TRBD2 matches at 7 bases. The TCR sequence derives from a woman between 18 and 29 years old in good health and CMV-seronegative. Material: PBMCs. The CDR3 loop is CASRGDSYEQYF. The CDR3 DNA follows: TGTGCCAGCCGGGGGGACTCCTACGAGCAGTACTTC.